The entry below describes one T cell receptor (beta chain). This specimen belongs to a study of blood T cell repertoires in COVID-19. Study as a whole: Whether acute or convalescent, the COVID-19 samples came from the United States, Italy and Spain.

Germline V CDR1 and CDR2: WSHSY, SAAADI. Trimming removed 4 bases at V and 2 bases at J, with 10 bases between. This CDR3 contains 14 residues. As processed by the authors: Amplification of reference gene primers was used by the study to estimate nucleated cell counts. Assay: immunoSEQ multiplex PCR; the TCRdb copy retains only in-frame clones and omits some. D and trimming were read from the DNA, whereas the V and J calls and clone size are those reported in that table. The sample consists of under 70,000 clones, over 75% of them appearing once. The sample taken for sequencing was peripheral blood. The sequence derives from a man in his fifties or sixties with acute or convalescent COVID-19. This chain uses TRBV10-2 with TRBJ2-3, with D hard to call. The CDR3 DNA is TGCGCCAGCAGTGTTGCAGGCCTCACAGATACGCAGTATTTT. Translation gives CASSVAGLTDTQYF.